This T cell receptor (beta chain) was identified in a study of cytotoxic CD8 clonotypes in ibrutinib-treated CLL. Study background: Partial response occurred in around 24 patients and complete response in 2; at median approximately 70 months, roughly 15 remained remitted and about twelve progressed.

CDR3 length equals 15 residues. Trimming took off 3 bases at V and 6 bases at J, with 14 bases between the two ends. Per germline, CDR1 MNHEY and CDR2 SMNVEV (reference sequence). Points on this clone: Its antigen is unidentified.

Depth targeted 1 in 200,000 to 1 in 1 million T cells, averaging approximately 9.3x coverage per clonotype. Some clones are missing from TCRdb's copy, which holds only in-frame ones; the method was immunoSEQ multiplex PCR. The data show around 42,000 clones, approximately 65% seen once. General study findings and limits: Increased clonality at ibrutinib response gave way to a return toward baseline at progression.

The input for sequencing was PBMCs, taken after 24 months of ibrutinib treatment. This chain connects TRBV27 to TRBJ2-2; D might be TRBD2 (6 bases). The clonotype comes from a human donor with chronic lymphocytic leukemia. CDR3 nucleotide sequence: TGTGCCAGCAGTTTGGGCGGGACCCCCCCCGGGGAGCTGTTTTTT. Protein sequence: CASSLGGTPPGELFF.